The text below deals with one TCR beta chain. One end of the junction is discordant with germline, which a read error may explain. PCR positivity dates ran from March to December 2020, preceding US Alpha, Beta and Delta variants. The CDR3 has 14 amino acids. Looked up from germline, CDR1 is DFQATT and CDR2 is SNEGSKA (reference sequence). This entry belongs to a study of vaccination and CD4 T cells after COVID-19. TCRdb re-called the PCR reads with MiXCR, one entry per CDR3 protein. Of 11,000 to 15,000 distinct CDR3 sequences in the sample, roughly 71% were seen once. V gene TRBV20-1 combines with J gene TRBJ1-6; 7 bases map to TRBD1. The starting material was CD4+ T cells from blood, obtained after SARS-CoV-2 vaccination. This TCR was sampled from a human donor who had recovered from COVID-19. In nucleotides, the CDR3 is TGCAGTGTTAGAGTAGGGGGCGATAATTCACCCCTCCACTTT. It encodes CSVRVGGDNSPLHF.